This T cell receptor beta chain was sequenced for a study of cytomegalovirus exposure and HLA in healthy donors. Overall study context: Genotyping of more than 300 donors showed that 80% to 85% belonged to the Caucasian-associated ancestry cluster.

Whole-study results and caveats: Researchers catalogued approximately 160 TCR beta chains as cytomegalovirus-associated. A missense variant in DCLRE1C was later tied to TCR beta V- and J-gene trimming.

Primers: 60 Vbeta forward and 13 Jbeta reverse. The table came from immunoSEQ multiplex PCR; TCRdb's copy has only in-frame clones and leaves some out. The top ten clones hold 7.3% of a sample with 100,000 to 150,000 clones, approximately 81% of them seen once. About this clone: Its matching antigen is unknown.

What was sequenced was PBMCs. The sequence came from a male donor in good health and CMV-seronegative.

This CDR3 reads CASTPWGLAGRSSYNEQFF. CDR3 in DNA: TGTGCCAGCACCCCTTGGGGACTAGCGGGAAGGAGCTCCTACAATGAGCAGTTCTTC. The V call is TRBV7-2, the J call TRBJ2-1, with 13 bases matching TRBD2. The trim removed 7 bases at V and 0 bases at J, leaving 12 bases unmatched. The CDR3 is 19 residues long. Germline V lookup: CDR1 SGHTA, CDR2 FQGNSA.